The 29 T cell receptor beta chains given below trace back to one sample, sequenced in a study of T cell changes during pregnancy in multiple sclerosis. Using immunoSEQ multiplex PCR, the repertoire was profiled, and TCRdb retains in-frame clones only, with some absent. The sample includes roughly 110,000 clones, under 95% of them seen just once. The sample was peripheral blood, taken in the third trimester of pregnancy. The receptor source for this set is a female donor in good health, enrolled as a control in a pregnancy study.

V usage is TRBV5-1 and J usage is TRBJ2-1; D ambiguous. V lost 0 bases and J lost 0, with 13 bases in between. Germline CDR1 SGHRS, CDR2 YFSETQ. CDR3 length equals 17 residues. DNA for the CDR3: TGCGCCAGCAGCTTGGCCCAGACGGAGCCCTCCTACAATGAGCAGTTCTTC. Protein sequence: CASSLAQTEPSYNEQFF.

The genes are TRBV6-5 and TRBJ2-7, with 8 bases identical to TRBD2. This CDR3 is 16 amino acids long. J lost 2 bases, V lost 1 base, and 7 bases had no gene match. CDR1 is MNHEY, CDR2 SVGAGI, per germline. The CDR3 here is CASSYFVAGLPYEQYF. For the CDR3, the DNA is TGTGCCAGCAGTTACTTTGTAGCGGGGTTACCCTACGAGCAGTACTTC.

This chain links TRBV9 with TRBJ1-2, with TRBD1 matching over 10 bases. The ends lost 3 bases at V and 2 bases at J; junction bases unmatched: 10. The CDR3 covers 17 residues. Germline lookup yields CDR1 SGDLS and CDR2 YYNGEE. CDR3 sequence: CASSASRDRGPNYGYTF. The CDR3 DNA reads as TGTGCCAGCAGCGCGTCCCGGGACAGGGGACCGAACTATGGCTACACCTTC.

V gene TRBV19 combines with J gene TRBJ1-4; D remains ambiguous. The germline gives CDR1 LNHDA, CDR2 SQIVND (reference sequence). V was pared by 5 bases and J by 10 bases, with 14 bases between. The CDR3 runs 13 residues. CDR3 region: CASSLARVGKLFF. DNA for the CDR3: TGTGCCAGTAGTTTAGCGAGGGTTGGAAAACTGTTTTTT.

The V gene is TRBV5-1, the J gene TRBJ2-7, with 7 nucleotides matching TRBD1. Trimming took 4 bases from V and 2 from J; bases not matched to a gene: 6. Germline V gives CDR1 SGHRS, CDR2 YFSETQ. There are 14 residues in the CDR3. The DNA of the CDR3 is TGCGCCAGCAGCATACTAGGGGGCACCTACGAGCAGTACTTC. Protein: CASSILGGTYEQYF.

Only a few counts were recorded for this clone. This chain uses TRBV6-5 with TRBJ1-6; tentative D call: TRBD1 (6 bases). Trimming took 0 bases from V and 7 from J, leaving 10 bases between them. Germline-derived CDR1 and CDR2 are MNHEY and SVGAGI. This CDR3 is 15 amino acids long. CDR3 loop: CASSYSGGKNSPLHF. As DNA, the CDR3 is TGTGCCAGCAGTTACTCAGGGGGAAAGAATTCACCCCTCCACTTT.

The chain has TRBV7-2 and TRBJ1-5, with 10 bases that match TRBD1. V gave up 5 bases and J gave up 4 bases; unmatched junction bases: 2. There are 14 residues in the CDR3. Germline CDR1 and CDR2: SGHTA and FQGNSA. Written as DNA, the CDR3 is TGTGCCAGCAGCCTGGACAGGGGGAATCAGCCCCAGCATTTT. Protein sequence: CASSLDRGNQPQHF. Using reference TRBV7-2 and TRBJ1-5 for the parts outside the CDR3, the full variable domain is GAGVSQSPSNKVTEKGKDVELRCDPISGHTALYWYRQSLGQGLEFLIYFQGNSAPDKSGLPSDRFSAERTGGSVSTLTIQRTQQEDSAVYLCASSLDRGNQPQHFGDGTRLSIL.

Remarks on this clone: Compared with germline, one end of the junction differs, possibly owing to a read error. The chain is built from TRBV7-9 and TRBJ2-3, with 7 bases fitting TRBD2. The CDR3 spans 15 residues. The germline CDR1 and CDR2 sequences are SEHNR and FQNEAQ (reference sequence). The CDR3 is CASSLSRDYTYTQYF. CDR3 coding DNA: TGTGCCAGCAGCTTATCCCGGGACTACACATATACGCAGTATTTT.

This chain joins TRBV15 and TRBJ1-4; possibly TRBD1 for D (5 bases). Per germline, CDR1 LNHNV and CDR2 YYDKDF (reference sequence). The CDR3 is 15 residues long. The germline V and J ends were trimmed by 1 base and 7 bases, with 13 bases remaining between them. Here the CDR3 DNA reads TGTGCCACCAGCAGAGGCCCGGGGGGGAGTGAAAAACTGTTTTTT. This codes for CATSRGPGGSEKLFF.

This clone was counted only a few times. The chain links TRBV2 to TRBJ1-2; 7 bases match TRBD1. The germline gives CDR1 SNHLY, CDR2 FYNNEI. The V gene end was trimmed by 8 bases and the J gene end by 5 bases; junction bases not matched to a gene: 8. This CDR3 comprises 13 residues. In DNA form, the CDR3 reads TGTGCCAGCGATAGGACAGGTGGATATGGCTACACCTTC. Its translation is CASDRTGGYGYTF.

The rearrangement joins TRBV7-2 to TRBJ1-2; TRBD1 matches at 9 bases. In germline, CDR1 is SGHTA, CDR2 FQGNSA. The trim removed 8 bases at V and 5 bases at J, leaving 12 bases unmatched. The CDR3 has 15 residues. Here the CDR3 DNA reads TGTGCCAGCTCCTGGGGGGACAGGGATATGTATGGCTACACCTTC. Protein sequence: CASSWGDRDMYGYTF.

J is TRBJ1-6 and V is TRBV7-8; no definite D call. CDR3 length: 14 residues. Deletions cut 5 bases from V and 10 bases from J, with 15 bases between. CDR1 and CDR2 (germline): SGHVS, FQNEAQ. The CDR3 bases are TGTGCCAGCAGCCACCTAACAGAGAGCTCACCCCTCCACTTT. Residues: CASSHLTESSPLHF.

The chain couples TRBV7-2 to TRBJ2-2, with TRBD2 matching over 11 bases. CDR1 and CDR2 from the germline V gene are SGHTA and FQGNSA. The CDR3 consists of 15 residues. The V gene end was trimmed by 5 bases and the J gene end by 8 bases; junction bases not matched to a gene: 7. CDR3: CASSPSSGRSGELFF. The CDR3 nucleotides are TGTGCCAGCAGCCCCTCTAGCGGGAGGTCGGGGGAGCTGTTTTTT.

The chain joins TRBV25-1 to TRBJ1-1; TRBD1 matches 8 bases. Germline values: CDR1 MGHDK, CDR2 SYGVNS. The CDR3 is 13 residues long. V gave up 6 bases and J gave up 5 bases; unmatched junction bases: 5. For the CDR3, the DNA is TGTGCCAGCAGGCAGGGGGCGATGACTGAAGCTTTCTTT. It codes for CASRQGAMTEAFF. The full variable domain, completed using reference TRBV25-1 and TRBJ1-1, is EADIYQTPRYLVIGTGKKITLECSQTMGHDKMYWYQQDPGMELHLIHYSYGVNSTEKGDLSSESTVSRIRTEHFPLTLESARPSHTSQYLCASRQGAMTEAFFGQGTRLTVV.

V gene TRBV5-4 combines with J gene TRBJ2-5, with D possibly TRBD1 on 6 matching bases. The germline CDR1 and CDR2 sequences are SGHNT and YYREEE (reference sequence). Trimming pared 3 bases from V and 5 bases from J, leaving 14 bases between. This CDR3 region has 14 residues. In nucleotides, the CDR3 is TGTGCCAGCAGCTCCCCAACAGGGTCTGAGACCCAGTACTTC. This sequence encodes CASSSPTGSETQYF.

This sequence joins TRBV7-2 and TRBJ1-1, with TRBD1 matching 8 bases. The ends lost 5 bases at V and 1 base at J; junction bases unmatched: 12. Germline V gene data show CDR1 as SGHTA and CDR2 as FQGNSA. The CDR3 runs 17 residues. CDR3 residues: CASSPSRTGTSNTEAFF. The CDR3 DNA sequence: TGTGCCAGCAGCCCCAGTAGGACAGGGACCTCGAACACTGAAGCTTTCTTT.

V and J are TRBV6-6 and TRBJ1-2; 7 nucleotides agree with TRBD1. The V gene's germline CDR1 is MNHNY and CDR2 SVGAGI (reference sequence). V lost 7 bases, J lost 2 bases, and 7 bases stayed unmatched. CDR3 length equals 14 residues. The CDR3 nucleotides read TGTGCCAGCATGGAGGGGGCGAAAAACTATGGCTACACCTTC. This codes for CASMEGAKNYGYTF.

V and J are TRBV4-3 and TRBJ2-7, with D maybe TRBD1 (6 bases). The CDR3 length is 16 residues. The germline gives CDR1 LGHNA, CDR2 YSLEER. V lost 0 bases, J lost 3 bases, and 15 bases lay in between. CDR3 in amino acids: CASSQDTGSFHYEQYF. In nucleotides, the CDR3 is TGCGCCAGCAGCCAAGATACAGGGAGTTTTCACTACGAGCAGTACTTC.

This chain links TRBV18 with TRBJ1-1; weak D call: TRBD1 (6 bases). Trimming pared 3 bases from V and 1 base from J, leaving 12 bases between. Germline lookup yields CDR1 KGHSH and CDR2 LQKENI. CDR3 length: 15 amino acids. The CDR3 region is CASSPTQGQNTEAFF. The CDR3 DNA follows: TGTGCCAGCTCACCGACACAGGGCCAGAACACTGAAGCTTTCTTT.

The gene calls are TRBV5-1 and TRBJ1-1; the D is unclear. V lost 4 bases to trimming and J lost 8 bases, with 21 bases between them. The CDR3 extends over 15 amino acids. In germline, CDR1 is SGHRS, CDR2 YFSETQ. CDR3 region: CASSDRGTAHGEAFF. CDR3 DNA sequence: TGCGCCAGCAGCGATCGTGGTACAGCCCATGGGGAAGCTTTCTTT. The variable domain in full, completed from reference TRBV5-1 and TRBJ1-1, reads KAGVTQTPRYLIKTRGQQVTLSCSPISGHRSVSWYQQTPGQGLQFLFEYFSETQRNKGNFPGRFSGRQFSNSRSEMNVSTLELGDSALYLCASSDRGTAHGEAFFGQGTRLTVV.

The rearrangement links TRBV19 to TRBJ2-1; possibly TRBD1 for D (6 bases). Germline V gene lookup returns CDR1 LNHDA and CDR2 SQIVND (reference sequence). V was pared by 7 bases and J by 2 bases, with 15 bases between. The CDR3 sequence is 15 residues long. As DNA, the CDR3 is TGTGCCAGTAAGAATTGGGACACGACCTACAATGAGCAGTTCTTC. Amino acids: CASKNWDTTYNEQFF. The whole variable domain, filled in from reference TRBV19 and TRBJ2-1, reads DGGITQSPKYLFRKEGQNVTLSCEQNLNHDAMYWYRQDPGQGLRLIYYSQIVNDFQKGDIAEGYSVSREKKESFPLTVTSAQKNPTAFYLCASKNWDTTYNEQFFGPGTRLTVL.

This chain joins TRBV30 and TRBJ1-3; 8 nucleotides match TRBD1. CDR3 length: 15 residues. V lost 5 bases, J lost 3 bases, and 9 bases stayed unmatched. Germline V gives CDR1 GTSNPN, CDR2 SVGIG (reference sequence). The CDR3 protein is CAWGQGASRGNTIYF. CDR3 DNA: TGTGCCTGGGGTCAGGGGGCCTCGCGTGGAAACACCATATATTTT.

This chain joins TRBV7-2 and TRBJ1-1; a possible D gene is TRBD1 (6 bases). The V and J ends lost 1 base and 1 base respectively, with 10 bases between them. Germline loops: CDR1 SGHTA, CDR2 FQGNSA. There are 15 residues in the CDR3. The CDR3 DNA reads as TGTGCCAGCAGCTTAGGTCAGGGGTGGAACACTGAAGCTTTCTTT. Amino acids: CASSLGQGWNTEAFF. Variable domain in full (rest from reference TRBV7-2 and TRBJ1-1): GAGVSQSPSNKVTEKGKDVELRCDPISGHTALYWYRQSLGQGLEFLIYFQGNSAPDKSGLPSDRFSAERTGGSVSTLTIQRTQQEDSAVYLCASSLGQGWNTEAFFGQGTRLTVV.

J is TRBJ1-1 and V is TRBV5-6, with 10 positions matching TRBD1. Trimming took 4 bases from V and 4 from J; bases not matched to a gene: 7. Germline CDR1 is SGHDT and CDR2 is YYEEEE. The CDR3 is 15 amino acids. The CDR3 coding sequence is TGTGCCAGCAGCCTCGGGACAGGGGTGGGCACTGAAGCTTTCTTT. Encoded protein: CASSLGTGVGTEAFF.

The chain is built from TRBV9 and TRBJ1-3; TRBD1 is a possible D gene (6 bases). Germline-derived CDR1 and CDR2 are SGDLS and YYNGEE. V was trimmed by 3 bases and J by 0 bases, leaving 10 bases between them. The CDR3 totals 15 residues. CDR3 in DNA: TGTGCCAGCAGCGCCGGACAGTCCTCTGGAAACACCATATATTTT. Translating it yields CASSAGQSSGNTIYF. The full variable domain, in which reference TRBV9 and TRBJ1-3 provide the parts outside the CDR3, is DSGVTQTPKHLITATGQRVTLRCSPRSGDLSVYWYQQSLDQGLQFLIQYYNGEERAKGNILERFSAQQFPDLHSELNLSSLELGDSALYFCASSAGQSSGNTIYFGEGSWLTVV.

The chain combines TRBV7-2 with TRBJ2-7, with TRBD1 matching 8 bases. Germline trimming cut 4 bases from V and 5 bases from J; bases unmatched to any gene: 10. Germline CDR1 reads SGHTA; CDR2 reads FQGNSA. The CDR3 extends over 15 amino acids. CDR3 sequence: CASSYLRQGLNEQYF. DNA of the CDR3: TGTGCCAGCAGCTATCTCCGACAGGGGCTAAACGAGCAGTACTTC.

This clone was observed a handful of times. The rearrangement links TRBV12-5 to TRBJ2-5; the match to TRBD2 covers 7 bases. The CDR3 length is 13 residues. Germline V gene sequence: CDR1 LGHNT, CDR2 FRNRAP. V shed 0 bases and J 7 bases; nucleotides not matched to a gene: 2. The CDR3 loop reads CASGLVSGGTQYF. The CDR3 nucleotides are TGTGCTAGTGGTTTGGTATCGGGGGGGACCCAGTACTTC.

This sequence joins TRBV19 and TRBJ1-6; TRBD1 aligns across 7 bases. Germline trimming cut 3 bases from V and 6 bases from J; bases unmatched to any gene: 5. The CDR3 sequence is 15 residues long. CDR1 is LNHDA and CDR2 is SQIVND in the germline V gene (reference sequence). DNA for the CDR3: TGTGCCAGTAGTATCTCCAGGGGGTCTAATTCACCCCTCCACTTT. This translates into CASSISRGSNSPLHF.

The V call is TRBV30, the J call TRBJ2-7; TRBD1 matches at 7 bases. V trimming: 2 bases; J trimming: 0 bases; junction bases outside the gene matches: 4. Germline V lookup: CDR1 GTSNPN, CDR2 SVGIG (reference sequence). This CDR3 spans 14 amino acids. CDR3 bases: TGTGCCTGGAGTTTAGGGGGCCACTCCTACGAGCAGTACTTC. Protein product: CAWSLGGHSYEQYF.